Following are 27 T cell receptor beta chains from one sample sequenced in a study of blood T cell repertoires in COVID-19. TCRdb's copy holds only in-frame clones and misses some; the assay was immunoSEQ multiplex PCR. The sample yields 200,000 or so clones, roughly 85% seen once. Sequencing was done on a sample of peripheral blood. These receptors originate from a woman under 40 with acute or convalescent COVID-19.

The chain recombines TRBV14 with TRBJ1-6; a possible D gene is TRBD1 (6 bases). V shed 4 bases and J shed 9 bases, with 10 bases lying between them. Germline V CDR1 and CDR2: SGHDN, FVKESK. This CDR3 region has 13 residues. Here the CDR3 reads CASSPKGGSPLHF. The CDR3 coding sequence is TGTGCCAGCAGCCCAAAAGGGGGTTCACCCCTCCACTTT.

The chain couples TRBV19 to TRBJ2-1, with D perhaps matching TRBD2 (6 bases). The CDR3 extends over 18 amino acids. Germline values: CDR1 LNHDA, CDR2 SQIVND (reference sequence). V gave up 8 bases and J gave up 4 bases, with 27 bases separating them. The CDR3 DNA is TGTGCCAGTGCTCGGGGTGGAGGGCGCAGGGTGGGTTACAATGAGCAGTTCTTC. It yields the protein CASARGGGRRVGYNEQFF.

This CDR3 reads CASSLDIINTEAFF. CDR3 nucleotide sequence: TGTGCCAGCAGCTTGGACATAATAAACACTGAAGCTTTCTTT. The rearrangement links TRBV11-3 to TRBJ1-1; possible D gene TRBD1, 5 bases. The CDR3 has 14 amino acids. V lost 3 bases and J lost 2, with 10 bases in between. Germline-derived CDR1 and CDR2 are SGHNT and YENEEA.

This clone was counted only a few times. The chain has TRBV2 and TRBJ2-1; 8 bases map to TRBD2. The germline V gene encodes CDR1 SNHLY and CDR2 FYNNEI. The ends lost 9 bases at V and 12 bases at J; junction bases unmatched: 7. The CDR3 totals 11 residues. The CDR3: CASSGKTTQFF. The CDR3 region has the DNA TGTGCCAGTAGCGGGAAGACAACGCAGTTCTTC.

This chain links TRBV28 with TRBJ1-3, with TRBD1 matching over 8 bases. CDR1 is MDHEN and CDR2 is SYDVKM in the germline V gene. The CDR3 contains 17 residues. With V trimmed by 8 bases and J by 0 bases, 12 bases remained unmatched. CDR3 DNA sequence: TGTGCCAGCGGACGGACAGGGACGCTCAGCTCTGGAAACACCATATATTTT. Translation: CASGRTGTLSSGNTIYF.

The chain employs TRBV2 and TRBJ2-7, with 9 bases lining up with TRBD1. The CDR3 has 12 amino acids. Trimming at V came to 9 bases and at J to 7 bases, leaving 7 bases not matched to a gene. Germline V gives CDR1 SNHLY, CDR2 FYNNEI. The CDR3 sequence is CASGQGSEEQYF. CDR3 coding DNA: TGTGCCAGTGGACAGGGGTCTGAAGAGCAGTACTTC.

This clone has only one observation. The V gene is TRBV7-3, the J gene TRBJ2-3; TRBD2 might be the D (6 bases). The germline CDR1 and CDR2 sequences are SGHTA and FQGTGA. CDR3 size: 15 residues. Trimming removed 5 bases at V and 2 bases at J, with 14 bases between. This chain's CDR3 is CASSPGVGNTDTQYF. The DNA of the CDR3 is TGTGCCAGCAGCCCGGGGGTGGGCAACACAGATACGCAGTATTTT.

The chain employs TRBV29-1 and TRBJ2-7; the D gene is possibly TRBD1 (8 bases). Germline V gene sequence: CDR1 SQVTM, CDR2 ANQGSEA. The CDR3 runs 14 residues. Trimming took 6 bases from V and 0 from J, leaving 15 bases between them. The CDR3 region is CSVGGTGLSYEQYF. The CDR3 coding sequence is TGCAGCGTGGGGGGGACAGGCCTCTCCTACGAGCAGTACTTC.

V usage is TRBV7-2 and J usage is TRBJ2-1, with TRBD2 matching over 13 bases. V lost 6 bases to trimming and J lost 7 bases; unmatched junction nucleotides: 6. CDR1 is SGHTA, CDR2 FQGNSA, per germline. This CDR3 comprises 15 residues. The CDR3 region is CASRQLAGGPNEQFF. The CDR3 DNA sequence: TGTGCCAGCAGACAACTAGCGGGGGGGCCGAATGAGCAGTTCTTC.

In this sample, this clone turned up once. The chain uses TRBV13 and TRBJ2-7, with TRBD2 matching over 11 bases. This CDR3 region has 14 residues. The V gene's germline CDR1 is PRHDT and CDR2 FYEKMQ (reference sequence). J gave up 3 bases and V 5 bases, and 3 bases lay outside the gene matches. CDR3 in amino acids: CASSPGLAVYEQYF. The DNA for the CDR3 is TGTGCCAGCAGCCCGGGACTAGCGGTCTACGAGCAGTACTTC.

This clone came up a few times. The chain links TRBV19 to TRBJ2-1, with 13 bases identical to TRBD2. From germline, CDR1 is LNHDA and CDR2 SQIVND (reference sequence). Losses at the gene ends were 4 bases for V and 7 bases for J; bases not matched to a gene: 10. CDR3 length equals 17 residues. The CDR3 region is CASSTFRTSGGKNEQFF. The CDR3 coding sequence is TGTGCCAGTAGTACATTCCGGACTAGCGGGGGTAAGAATGAGCAGTTCTTC.

V and J are TRBV21-1 and TRBJ2-1; the table calls TRBD2, which could not be checked here. TRBV21-1 is listed as a pseudogene. The CDR3 has 16 amino acids. DNA of the CDR3: TGTGCCAGCAGGGCGGAGGGAGGACGCTCCTACAATGAGCAGTTCTTC. It translates to CASRAEGGRSYNEQFF.

V and J are TRBV10-3 and TRBJ2-3; D gene uncertain. Germline loops: CDR1 ENHRY, CDR2 SYGVKD. Trimming removed 8 bases from V and 2 bases from J, with 8 bases in between. CDR3 length: 12 amino acids. The CDR3 spells CAIGRFTDTQYF. The CDR3, as DNA: TGTGCCATCGGTCGGTTCACAGATACGCAGTATTTT.

In its sample, this clone was seen a few times. The chain is built from TRBV5-5 and TRBJ2-7; D is uncertain. V lost 0 bases, J lost 2 bases, and 9 bases lay in between. The germline CDR1 and CDR2 sequences are SGHKS and YYEKEE (reference sequence). The CDR3 spans 14 residues. CDR3 DNA: TGTGCCAGCAGCTTGGCTAACCCGACCTACGAGCAGTACTTC. Translating gives CASSLANPTYEQYF.

The chain recombines TRBV9 with TRBJ1-1, with D hard to call. The germline gives CDR1 SGDLS, CDR2 YYNGEE. Trimming shortened V by 4 bases and J by 6 bases, and 16 bases separated the two germline ends. This CDR3 region has 14 residues. Written as DNA, the CDR3 is TGTGCCAGCAGCCCGAACATAGTTGGAGCTGAAGCTTTCTTT. Its translation is CASSPNIVGAEAFF.

V is TRBV6-5 and J is TRBJ1-2; 7 bases agree with TRBD1. J was trimmed by 8 bases and V by 5 bases; bases with no gene match: 8. The CDR3 runs 13 residues. CDR1 and CDR2 (germline): MNHEY, SVGAGI. CDR3 bases: TGTGCCAGCAGTAATAGACAGGGAGGCGGCTACACCTTC. This translates into CASSNRQGGGYTF.

The J gene is TRBJ1-2, the V gene TRBV28; maybe TRBD1 (5 bases). The CDR3 length is 14 residues. Trimming shortened V by 8 bases and J by 0 bases, and 13 bases separated the two germline ends. Germline-derived CDR1 and CDR2 are MDHEN and SYDVKM. Here the CDR3 DNA reads TGTGCCAGCGGGGGGAGCGGTCCTAACTATGGCTACACCTTC. It yields the protein CASGGSGPNYGYTF.

The chain couples TRBV7-3 to TRBJ2-5, with D possibly matching TRBD2 (7 bases). CDR1 is SGHTA and CDR2 is FQGTGA in the germline V gene. V dropped 2 bases and J dropped 2 bases, with 15 bases sitting between them. The CDR3 has 16 residues. The CDR3 region has the DNA TGTGCCAGCAGCTTATCTGGCGGGGGCCTTCAAGAGACCCAGTACTTC. Translating it yields CASSLSGGGLQETQYF.

This clone came up once. The V and J genes are TRBV5-4 and TRBJ2-7, with D possibly being TRBD1 (7 bases). Trimming shortened V by 4 bases and J by 2 bases, and 13 bases separated the two germline ends. This CDR3 has 14 amino acids. The germline V gene encodes CDR1 SGHNT and CDR2 YYREEE (reference sequence). The CDR3 region is CASSPGDRAYEQYF. The CDR3 region has the DNA TGTGCCAGCAGCCCGGGGGACAGAGCCTACGAGCAGTACTTC. Combining the CDR3 with reference TRBV5-4 and TRBJ2-7 gives the whole variable domain ETGVTQSPTHLIKTRGQQVTLRCSSQSGHNTVSWYQQALGQGPQFIFQYYREEENGRGNFPPRFSGLQFPNYSSELNVNALELDDSALYLCASSPGDRAYEQYFGPGTRLTVT.

This clone was observed a handful of times. Other DNA sequences in this specimen translate into the identical CDR3. The V gene is TRBV5-6, the J gene TRBJ1-4; D ambiguous. This CDR3 has 14 amino acids. With 2 bases removed from V and 0 bases from J, the gap between germline ends came to 5 bases. Germline V gene sequence: CDR1 SGHDT, CDR2 YYEEEE. CDR3 sequence (DNA): TGTGCCAGCAGCTTCATTGCAACTAATGAAAAACTGTTTTTT. It encodes CASSFIATNEKLFF.

V gene TRBV5-4 combines with J gene TRBJ2-1; D perhaps matches TRBD1 (5 bases). V was trimmed by 4 bases and J by 0 bases, leaving 11 bases between them. The CDR3 loop spans 15 amino acids. Per the germline V gene, CDR1 is SGHNT and CDR2 is YYREEE (reference sequence). CDR3 in DNA: TGTGCCAGCAGCGGAGACAGATCCTCCTACAATGAGCAGTTCTTC. Its translation: CASSGDRSSYNEQFF.

This sequence joins TRBV28 and TRBJ1-2; D is possibly TRBD1 (6 bases). CDR1 is MDHEN, CDR2 SYDVKM, per germline. The CDR3 spans 14 residues. V dropped 7 bases and J dropped 4 bases, with 16 bases sitting between them. CDR3 bases: TGTGCCAGCACTACCTCCGGACAGCTCTATGGCTACACCTTC. Translating it yields CASTTSGQLYGYTF.

The rearrangement joins TRBV12-3 or TRBV12-4 to TRBJ1-2; TRBD1 is a possible D gene (5 bases). Trimming pared 8 bases from V and 2 bases from J, leaving 12 bases between. The CDR3 extends over 13 amino acids. The CDR3 spells CASLGEGNYGYTF. CDR3 DNA sequence: TGTGCCAGCTTGGGGGAGGGGAACTATGGCTACACCTTC.

V usage is TRBV4-3 and J usage is TRBJ2-1; D uncertain. Per germline, CDR1 LGHNA and CDR2 YSLEER. This CDR3 is 15 amino acids long. Between the trimmed V and J ends, which lost 1 base and 7 bases, there was a span of 14 bases. In DNA, the CDR3 is TGCGCCAGCAGCCAAGTAGCCCGGGTTGGAAATGAGCAGTTCTTC. Translating gives CASSQVARVGNEQFF.

The chain combines TRBV23-1 with TRBJ2-7, with 7 bases lining up with TRBD2. TRBV23-1 is an ORF for which the function is uncertain. Trimming took 0 bases from V and 5 from J; bases not matched to a gene: 13. The CDR3 loop spans 17 amino acids. This CDR3 is CASSQSPSLGGKNEQYF. The CDR3 DNA follows: TGCGCCAGCAGTCAATCCCCTTCTTTGGGGGGGAAAAACGAGCAGTACTTC.

The gene calls are TRBV20-1 and TRBJ2-1; D is uncertain. The CDR3 is made up of 11 amino acids. Deletions cut 3 bases from V and 7 bases from J, with 7 bases between. The germline CDR1 and CDR2 sequences are DFQATT and SNEGSKA (reference sequence). CDR3 nucleotides: TGCAGTGCTAGTATCAGGAATGAGCAGTTCTTC. This gives the protein CSASIRNEQFF.

The chain joins TRBV27 to TRBJ2-7, with 7 positions matching TRBD1. CDR1 is MNHEY and CDR2 is SMNVEV in the germline V gene (reference sequence). Trimming removed 8 bases from V and 2 bases from J; junction bases left unmatched: 6. This CDR3 is built from 13 residues. The CDR3 here is CASGRQGTYEQYF. CDR3 nucleotides: TGTGCCAGCGGGCGACAGGGTACCTACGAGCAGTACTTC.